This T cell receptor beta chain was sequenced in a study of T cell clonality in common variable immunodeficiency (dated by TCRdb to the mid-2010s). Diagnosis of CVID followed standard criteria, namely serum IgG, IgA and/or IgM below the normal range together with specific antibody deficiency. There were 40 to 45 subjects in the CVID group (about 15 female and 29 male), ranging in age from about 8 to 65 years, with a mean age of roughly 40. Predominantly Caucasian heritage was noted among both the CVID patients and the healthy controls. At the time of study participation, every CVID subject had been on replacement immunoglobulin therapy for at least one year. At the time of blood collection, no CVID subject was ill or was being treated with immunomodulatory or immunosuppressive medication. Heparinized peripheral whole blood samples of roughly 5 to 8.5 ml were obtained from each donor. Genomic DNA from adults with common variable immune deficiency (CVID) and from healthy adult controls was used to sequence TCRbeta CDR3 repertoires. Diluted blood was density-centrifuged over Hypaque 1077 or Ficoll-Paque to isolate peripheral blood mononuclear cells. Genomic DNA was obtained from unsorted mononuclear cells through either Qiagen column purification or a centrifugation-based method.

For sequencing input, CVID and control samples contributed equivalent amounts of genomic DNA. For every sample, a 60 bp segment covering the rearranged TCRbeta CDR3 region was amplified and then sequenced. The immunoSEQ assay, a bias-corrected multiplex PCR combined with high-throughput sequencing, was used for TCRbeta amplification. Under the source paper's analysis protocol: Every unique nucleotide sequence was considered a clone and was annotated with V, D and J genes, copy number and frequency. Sequences were labeled productive if in frame, and non-productive if out of frame or containing stop codons. As previously described, clonality was computed from Shannon's entropy. The predicted amino acid sequences of productive clones were used to derive mean CDR3 Kyte-Doolittle hydropathy. Scaled V gene usage was hierarchically clustered using Manhattan distance and complete linkage with the R hclust function. To assess clone sharing by CDR3 amino acid sequence, 12 repertoires per group were resampled over 100 rounds. The repertoires were searched for approximately 73 published EBV-specific and fewer than 250 published CMV-specific TCRbeta sequences. After two CVID samples that produced fewer than 10,000 sequences were dropped from the analysis, around 40 CVID repertoires remained. This immuneACCESS table, as held by TCRdb, lists in-frame sequences with V and J called but not all clones. Of the missing ones, under half trace to an unresolved V gene in checked studies; the others have no known cause. V and J calls and clone size follow that table, whereas D and trimming were derived from the DNA. With roughly 42,000 clones recorded, this sample contains no clone counted only once. The top ten hold 5% to 6.5% of the sample.

This clone was picked up many times. Its antigen is still unknown. The sequenced fragment ends 3 residues before the CDR3 boundary, so the rest is inferred from the germline J gene. Germline trimming: 8 bases from V, 4 bases from J; junction bases outside gene matches: 8. CDR1 and CDR2 are drawn from the germline V gene: MNHEY, SVGEGT. From the cysteine through the phenylalanine, the CDR3 covers 14 amino acids. The 33 bases shown cover part of the CDR3, and their frame starts at base 1. General conclusions and limits of the study: Differences among patients in the CVID cohort limited the correlations between repertoire features and clinical complications. It was noted by the authors that sequencing of the repertoires of T cell subpopulations would be needed to clarify the cause of the increased clonality in CVID. Even though DNA input was equal, the average per sample came to roughly 80,000 unique sequences for controls compared with roughly 30,000 for CVID samples. CVID subjects shared fewer TCRbeta clones with each other than healthy controls did (p < 0.0001). CVID TCRbeta sequences reportedly showed fewer deletions and N-nucleotide insertions and lacked highly modified clones with 13 or more V deletions. TCRbeta clonality was higher in CVID subjects than in healthy controls (t-test p = 0.018), and the increase was most characteristic of about a third of subjects.

The rearranged chain carries TRBV6-2 or TRBV6-3 and TRBJ2-3; TRBD2 aligns with 8 central bases. Sequenced: peripheral blood mononuclear cells. The receptor was isolated from a human donor with common variable immunodeficiency. Partial CDR3 DNA: TGTGCCAGCCGACAACGGGGGGGCCCAGATACG. It codes for CASRQRGGPDT. The whole CDR3 protein is CASRQRGGPDTQYF.